This TCR beta chain stems from a study of blood T cell repertoires in COVID-19. Across the whole study: PBMCs, B-cell-depleted T cells, or T cells provided the cDNA or gDNA that made up the material.

Per the original data handling: Researchers report that nucleated cell counts were estimated from reference gene primer amplification. The table came from immunoSEQ multiplex PCR; TCRdb's copy has only in-frame clones and leaves some out. V, J and clone size are taken as reported in that table, and D and trimming were inferred from the DNA itself. The data show 150,000 to 200,000 clones, over 75% seen once. Cohort allocation depended upon clinical history that participants reported. Each recovered donor of Cohort 3 presented with two negative PCRs, clearance, or symptom resolution. CDR1 is SEHNR, CDR2 FQNEAQ, per germline (reference sequence). CDR3 size: 16 residues. V dropped 6 bases and J dropped 6; count of bases not matched to a gene: 9.

The sample was PBMCs or T cells enriched from blood (not recorded which). The sequence derives from a woman aged 18 to 35 who had recovered from COVID-19. The chain has TRBV7-9 and TRBJ2-1; 12 nucleotides match TRBD2. This CDR3 reads CASSFLAGGPGNEQFF. The CDR3 DNA is TGTGCCAGCAGTTTCCTAGCGGGGGGGCCCGGCAATGAGCAGTTCTTC. The entire variable domain, with the rest obtained from reference TRBV7-9 and TRBJ2-1, is as follows: DTGVSQNPRHKITKRGQNVTFRCDPISEHNRLYWYRQTLGQGPEFLTYFQNEAQLEKSRLLSDRFSAERPKGSFSTLEIQRTEQGDSAMYLCASSFLAGGPGNEQFFGPGTRLTVL.